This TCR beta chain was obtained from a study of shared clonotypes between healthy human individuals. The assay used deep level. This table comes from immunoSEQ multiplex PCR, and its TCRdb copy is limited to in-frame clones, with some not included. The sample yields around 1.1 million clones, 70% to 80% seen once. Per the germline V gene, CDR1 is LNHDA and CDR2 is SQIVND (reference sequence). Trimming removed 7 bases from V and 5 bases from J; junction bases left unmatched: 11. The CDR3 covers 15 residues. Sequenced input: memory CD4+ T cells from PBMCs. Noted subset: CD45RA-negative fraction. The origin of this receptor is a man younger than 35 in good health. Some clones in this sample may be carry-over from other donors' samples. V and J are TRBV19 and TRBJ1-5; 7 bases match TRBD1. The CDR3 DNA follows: TGTGCCAGTACTCCACAAGCAGGGGGTTATCAGCCCCAGCATTTT. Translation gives CASTPQAGGYQPQHF. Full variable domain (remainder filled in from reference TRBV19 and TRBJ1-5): DGGITQSPKYLFRKEGQNVTLSCEQNLNHDAMYWYRQDPGQGLRLIYYSQIVNDFQKGDIAEGYSVSREKKESFPLTVTSAQKNPTAFYLCASTPQAGGYQPQHFGDGTRLSIL.